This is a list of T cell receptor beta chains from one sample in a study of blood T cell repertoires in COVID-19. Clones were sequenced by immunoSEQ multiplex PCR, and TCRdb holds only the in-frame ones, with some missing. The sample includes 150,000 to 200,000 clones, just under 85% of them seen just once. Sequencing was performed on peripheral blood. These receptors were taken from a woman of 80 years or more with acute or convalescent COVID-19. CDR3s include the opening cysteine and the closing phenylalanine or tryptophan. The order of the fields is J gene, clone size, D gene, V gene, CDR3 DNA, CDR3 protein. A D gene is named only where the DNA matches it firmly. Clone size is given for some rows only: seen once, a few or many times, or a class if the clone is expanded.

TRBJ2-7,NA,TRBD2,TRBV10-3,TGTGCCATCAGTGAACCGGGACTAGCGGACTACGAGCAGTACTTC,CAISEPGLADYEQYF
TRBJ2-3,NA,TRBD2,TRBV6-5,TGTGCCAGCAGGAGGGACCAAAGCGGGGTCGATACGCAGTATTTT,CASRRDQSGVDTQYF
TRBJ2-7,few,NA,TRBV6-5,TGTGCCAGCAGTTATACAGAAAACTACGAGCAGTACTTC,CASSYTENYEQYF
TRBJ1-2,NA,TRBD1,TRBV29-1,TGCAGCGCAGGGGACAGGGAGACTGGCTACACCTTC,CSAGDRETGYTF
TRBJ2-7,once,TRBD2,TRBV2,TGTGCCAGCAGTGAAATGGATATAGCGGGACGGAGCTCCTACGAGCAGTACTTC,CASSEMDIAGRSSYEQYF
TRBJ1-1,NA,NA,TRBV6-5,TGTGCCAGCAGTTTCCTCGAGGGTCAGTTGAACACTGAAGCTTTCTTT,CASSFLEGQLNTEAFF
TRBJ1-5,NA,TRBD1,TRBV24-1,TGTGCCACCAGTGAGGTGGACAGGGTTGGCAATCAGCCCCAGCATTTT,CATSEVDRVGNQPQHF
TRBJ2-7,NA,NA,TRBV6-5,TGTGCCAGCAGCCCCGGGACTGGCTACGAGCAGTACTTC,CASSPGTGYEQYF
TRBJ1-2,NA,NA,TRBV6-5,TGTGCCAGCAGTTACGCCGGCACAGGCAACTATGGCTACACCTTC,CASSYAGTGNYGYTF
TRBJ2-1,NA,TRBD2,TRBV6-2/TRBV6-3,TGTGCCAGCAGTTTGGGGACTAGCGGGCGACTTATCCGCTCCTACAATGAGCAGTTCTTC,CASSLGTSGRLIRSYNEQFF